Below are 27 T cell receptor beta chains sequenced from a single sample in a study of early T cells in non-severe SARS-CoV-2 infection. TCRdb processed the 5' RACE reads anew with MiXCR; each CDR3 protein has one entry. The table has about 76,000 distinct CDR3 sequences, roughly 12% seen once; the top ten hold about 3.5%. Input material: whole blood. All receptors come from an adult who was a healthcare worker with PCR-confirmed SARS-CoV-2 infection or an uninfected control (not recorded which).

Only a few counts were recorded for this clonotype. CDR3 loop: CSAVTGAETQYF. The CDR3 bases are TGCAGTGCTGTAACAGGGGCGGAGACCCAGTACTTC. The rearrangement joins TRBV20-1 to TRBJ2-5, with 7 bases that match TRBD1. Germline V gives CDR1 DFQATT, CDR2 SNEGSKA (reference sequence). V shed 5 bases, J shed 5 bases, and the junction held 5 bases outside the gene matches. The CDR3 sequence is 12 residues long.

This clonotype was found many times. This chain uses TRBV20-1 with TRBJ2-1, with 8 bases fitting TRBD1. Germline V gives CDR1 DFQATT, CDR2 SNEGSKA (reference sequence). The CDR3 consists of 16 residues. V lost 1 base to trimming and J lost 5 bases; unmatched junction nucleotides: 10. Here the CDR3 DNA reads TGCAGTGCTAGAGGATTAGAGGACAGGGATAACAATGAGCAGTTCTTC. This translates into CSARGLEDRDNNEQFF.

The rearrangement uses TRBV9 and TRBJ2-3, with D hard to call. This CDR3 is built from 12 residues. The V gene lost 4 bases and the J gene lost 6 bases, with 9 bases spanning the gap. Per germline, CDR1 SGDLS and CDR2 YYNGEE. CDR3 nucleotide sequence: TGTGCCAGCAGCTTTAGGTGGGATACGCAGTATTTT. Its translation: CASSFRWDTQYF.

This chain uses TRBV19 with TRBJ1-2, with 7 positions matching TRBD1. CDR1 LNHDA and CDR2 SQIVND come from the germline V gene (reference sequence). Unmatched junction bases numbered 2, after V lost 4 bases and J lost 6 bases. This CDR3 has 12 residues. The CDR3 region has the DNA TGTGCCAGTAGTACAGGGGGAGATGGCTACACCTTC. This codes for CASSTGGDGYTF.

This clonotype appeared many times. The rearrangement links TRBV12-5 to TRBJ2-1; 7 bases are a match to TRBD1. The germline gives CDR1 LGHNT, CDR2 FRNRAP. Germline trimming cut 0 bases from V and 13 bases from J; bases unmatched to any gene: 6. CDR3 size: 13 residues. The DNA of the CDR3 is TGTGCTAGTGGTTTGGTGCAAGGGGGCGCCCAGTTCTTC. Translation: CASGLVQGGAQFF.

The V call is TRBV12-3 or TRBV12-4, the J call TRBJ2-5; D is unresolved. The V end was cut by 3 bases, the J end by 4 bases, with 9 bases between. This CDR3 is 13 amino acids long. CDR3: CASSFRPGETQYF. The CDR3, as DNA: TGTGCCAGCAGTTTTCGTCCTGGAGAGACCCAGTACTTC.

The V call is TRBV6-6, the J call TRBJ1-1; no clear D. The length of the CDR3 is 12 residues. The ends were cut back, 2 bases at V and 1 base at J, with 2 bases in the middle. Germline V lookup: CDR1 MNHNY, CDR2 SVGAGI (reference sequence). The CDR3 bases are TGTGCCAGCAGTTACAGGAACACTGAAGCTTTCTTT. This sequence encodes CASSYRNTEAFF.

This clonotype was seen at least ten times. J is TRBJ1-5 and V is TRBV5-1; D is unresolved. V was cut by 4 bases and J by 2 bases, with 10 bases left in between. CDR1 and CDR2 from the germline V gene are SGHRS and YFSETQ. This CDR3 contains 14 residues. CDR3 DNA: TGCGCCAGCAGCGCTGGCGGGGGCAATCAGCCCCAGCATTTT. It encodes CASSAGGGNQPQHF.

The chain carries TRBV7-9 and TRBJ2-5; a weak D match, TRBD2 (5 bases). The CDR3 runs to 13 residues. Looked up from germline, CDR1 is SEHNR and CDR2 is FQNEAQ (reference sequence). V lost 10 bases, J lost 2 bases, and 14 bases lay in between. CDR3 amino acids: CATGIWAQETQYF. The CDR3, as DNA: TGTGCCACCGGGATTTGGGCACAAGAGACCCAGTACTTC.

The chain recombines TRBV13 with TRBJ2-1; possible D gene TRBD2, 5 bases. This CDR3 region has 17 residues. Germline V gene data show CDR1 as PRHDT and CDR2 as FYEKMQ (reference sequence). The ends were cut back, 4 bases at V and 7 bases at J, with 23 bases in the middle. The CDR3 DNA is TGTGCCAGCAGCTCCCCGACGGCCCCTCAACGGGGAAATGAGCAGTTCTTC. The encoded protein is CASSSPTAPQRGNEQFF.

The chain combines TRBV5-1 with TRBJ1-2; 8 nucleotides align to TRBD1. The J segment lost 2 bases and the V segment lost 3 bases, leaving 6 bases of the junction unmatched. Germline values: CDR1 SGHRS, CDR2 YFSETQ. The CDR3 is 15 amino acids. The CDR3, as DNA: TGCGCCAGCAGCTCTGCAGGGGGCGTGAACTATGGCTACACCTTC. Protein: CASSSAGGVNYGYTF.

The V call is TRBV28, the J call TRBJ2-3, with 8 bases lining up with TRBD2. The junction had 6 bases not matched to a gene; V was cut back by 2 bases and J by 2 bases. The V gene's germline CDR1 is MDHEN and CDR2 SYDVKM. The CDR3 has 16 amino acids. CDR3 coding DNA: TGTGCCAGCAGTTTAGGGTTAGCGGGAAACACAGATACGCAGTATTTT. It yields the protein CASSLGLAGNTDTQYF.

This clonotype was observed a few times. The rearrangement joins TRBV4-1 to TRBJ2-1; either TRBD1 or TRBD2 may supply D (6 bases each). V lost 5 bases and J 0 bases, leaving 20 bases between the germline ends. This CDR3 has 18 amino acids. Per the germline V gene, CDR1 is MGHRA and CDR2 is YSYEKL. CDR3 protein: CASSVRGVGETSYNEQFF. CDR3 bases: TGCGCCAGCAGCGTGAGGGGGGTAGGGGAAACCTCCTACAATGAGCAGTTCTTC.

This clonotype was found many times. The chain links TRBV20-1 to TRBJ2-4; TRBD1 agrees at 10 bases. The CDR3 has 14 residues. Germline loops: CDR1 DFQATT, CDR2 SNEGSKA (reference sequence). V lost 5 bases to trimming and J lost 1 base; unmatched junction nucleotides: 2. This CDR3 reads CSARDRGAKNIQYF. CDR3 sequence (DNA): TGCAGTGCTCGGGACAGGGGCGCCAAAAACATTCAGTACTTC.

This clonotype was observed a handful of times. The V call is TRBV28, the J call TRBJ2-1; 7 bases match TRBD2. Germline values: CDR1 MDHEN, CDR2 SYDVKM. Trimming took 6 bases from V and 2 from J; bases not matched to a gene: 7. The CDR3 extends over 15 amino acids. The CDR3 loop is CASSLTSSTYNEQFF. CDR3 nucleotides: TGTGCCAGCAGCCTGACTAGCTCAACCTACAATGAGCAGTTCTTC.

This chain links TRBV28 with TRBJ2-1; D is uncertain. Trimming removed 7 bases at V and 7 bases at J, with 11 bases between. Germline-derived CDR1 and CDR2 are MDHEN and SYDVKM. The CDR3 length is 12 residues. The DNA of the CDR3 is TGTGCCAGCACCCTGGATAGGAATGAGCAGTTCTTC. Protein product: CASTLDRNEQFF. Complete variable domain (other parts from reference TRBV28 and TRBJ2-1): DVKVTQSSRYLVKRTGEKVFLECVQDMDHENMFWYRQDPGLGLRLIYFSYDVKMKEKGDIPEGYSVSREKKERFSLILESASTNQTSMYLCASTLDRNEQFFGPGTRLTVL.

Ten or more counts support this clonotype. This rearrangement joins TRBV20-1 to TRBJ2-1, with 11 bases identical to TRBD2. The J segment lost 0 bases and the V segment lost 3 bases, leaving 1 base of the junction unmatched. Germline values: CDR1 DFQATT, CDR2 SNEGSKA (reference sequence). The CDR3 is 15 amino acids. The CDR3 is CSARGLAVSYNEQFF. CDR3 nucleotides: TGCAGTGCTAGGGGACTAGCGGTCTCCTACAATGAGCAGTTCTTC.

The chain joins TRBV13 to TRBJ2-7, with 10 bases that match TRBD1. Looked up from germline, CDR1 is PRHDT and CDR2 is FYEKMQ (reference sequence). The length of the CDR3 is 15 residues. Trimming removed 6 bases from V and 2 bases from J; junction bases left unmatched: 7. CDR3: CASSSGTGVTYEQYF. Written as DNA, the CDR3 is TGTGCCAGCAGTTCCGGGACAGGGGTTACCTACGAGCAGTACTTC.

To note about this clonotype: This sequence may be a read error, since a much larger clone differs from it by one base. The rearrangement links TRBV20-1 to TRBJ2-7; TRBD2 aligns across 8 bases. The CDR3 length is 14 residues. The germline gives CDR1 DFQATT, CDR2 SNEGSKA (reference sequence). The CDR3 DNA is TGCAGTGTTTCGACTAGCGAGAGCACCTACGAGCGGTACTTC. Protein sequence: CSVSTSESTYERYF.

This clonotype was seen only a few times. The rearrangement links TRBV11-2 to TRBJ2-3; 10 bases are a match to TRBD1. From germline, CDR1 is SGHAT and CDR2 FQNNGV. After removal of 4 bases from V and 5 bases from J, the junction contained 0 bases not matched to a gene. The CDR3 has 13 amino acids. CDR3 in DNA: TGTGCCAGCAGCTGGGACAGGGGAGATACGCAGTATTTT. Its translation is CASSWDRGDTQYF. The whole variable domain, filled in from reference TRBV11-2 and TRBJ2-3, reads EAGVAQSPRYKIIEKRQSVAFWCNPISGHATLYWYQQILGQGPKLLIQFQNNGVVDDSQLPKDRFSAERLKGVDSTLKIQPAKLEDSAVYLCASSWDRGDTQYFGPGTRLTVL.

V is TRBV12-3 or TRBV12-4 and J is TRBJ1-4; D is unclear. V was pared by 3 bases and J by 7 bases, with 12 bases between. This CDR3 has 14 amino acids. This CDR3 is CASSLGFSPEKLFF. The CDR3, as DNA: TGTGCCAGCAGTTTGGGATTTTCACCTGAAAAACTGTTTTTT.

The chain is built from TRBV5-1 and TRBJ2-5; no definite D call. In germline, CDR1 is SGHRS, CDR2 YFSETQ. The CDR3 covers 14 residues. The V gene lost 1 base and the J gene lost 5 bases, with 12 bases spanning the gap. The CDR3 sequence is CASSLSNLRETQYF. CDR3 coding DNA: TGCGCCAGCAGCTTGTCGAACTTAAGGGAGACCCAGTACTTC.

This clonotype has a handful of counts. This chain links TRBV7-6 with TRBJ2-7; possibly TRBD2 for D (5 bases). Germline V gene sequence: CDR1 SGHVS, CDR2 FNYEAQ. The CDR3 is made up of 15 amino acids. Trimming pared 5 bases from V and 1 base from J, leaving 15 bases between. The CDR3 loop reads CASSQEDGDSYEQYF. The CDR3 DNA sequence: TGTGCCAGCAGCCAGGAGGACGGCGATTCCTACGAGCAGTACTTC.

The chain carries TRBV9 and TRBJ1-3; no clear D gene. This CDR3 is built from 15 residues. Per germline, CDR1 SGDLS and CDR2 YYNGEE. Trimming removed 1 base at V and 2 bases at J, with 10 bases between. CDR3 DNA sequence: TGTGCCAGCAGCGTACAACCCGGGCCTGGAAACACCATATATTTT. As protein: CASSVQPGPGNTIYF.

V is TRBV11-2 and J is TRBJ2-7; D perhaps matches TRBD2 (7 bases). Deletions cut 3 bases from V and 5 bases from J, with 11 bases between. The germline V gene has CDR1 SGHAT and CDR2 FQNNGV. This CDR3 has 13 residues. The CDR3 sequence: CASSLGAGDEQYF. The CDR3 DNA follows: TGTGCCAGCAGCTTGGGGGCGGGAGACGAGCAGTACTTC.

This clonotype has a handful of counts. CDR3 DNA: TGCAGCGTTGAAGTCGGGGGAGGACCCTACGAGCAGTACTTC. It yields the protein CSVEVGGGPYEQYF. This chain links TRBV29-1 with TRBJ2-7, with a weak D call TRBD2 (6 bases). The CDR3 contains 14 residues. The germline V and J ends were trimmed by 1 base and 2 bases, with 12 bases remaining between them. Germline CDR1 reads SQVTM; CDR2 reads ANQGSEA.

This clonotype occurred a few times. The genes are TRBV29-1 and TRBJ2-7, with 9 bases matching TRBD1. V gave up 4 bases and J gave up 3 bases; unmatched junction bases: 7. The germline V gene encodes CDR1 SQVTM and CDR2 ANQGSEA. The CDR3 is 14 amino acids. CDR3 coding DNA: TGCAGCGTTGGGAAACAGGGGGCGTTCTACGAGCAGTACTTC. Its translation: CSVGKQGAFYEQYF.